A single sample is the source of the 20 T cell receptor beta chains below, sequenced in a study of regulatory T cells in long-lasting Graves disease. Both iRepertoire HTBI primers and Arm-PCR of CDR3 regions were used to build the TCR beta libraries. MiXCR was run by TCRdb on the multiplex PCR reads, yielding one entry per CDR3 protein. The sample lists roughly 260,000 distinct CDR3 sequences, approximately 18% occurring once. The time point was: newly diagnosed GD, antithyroid drugs for less than 3 months. Making the TCR library involved RNA that had been extracted from PBMCs. In addition, the sample was reused for a study of T cells in Graves' hyperthyroidism and ophthalmopathy.

The sample consisted of peripheral blood mononuclear cells (PBMCs), taken at new diagnosis, from a patient treated with antithyroid drugs. The receptors derive from a woman in her thirties with Graves disease.

V is TRBV14 and J is TRBJ2-4; maybe TRBD2 (7 bases). CDR1 and CDR2 from the germline V gene are SGHDN and FVKESK. CDR3 length: 16 amino acids. The V and J ends lost 1 base and 5 bases respectively, with 15 bases between them. The CDR3 sequence is CASSQAQRGGQNIQYF. The DNA for the CDR3 is TGTGCCAGCAGCCAAGCCCAAAGGGGGGGGCAAAACATTCAGTACTTC.

V usage is TRBV6-2 or TRBV6-3 and J usage is TRBJ2-1; D is perhaps TRBD1 or TRBD2 (6 bases each). The CDR3 sequence is 15 residues long. V was trimmed by 8 bases and J by 11 bases, leaving 25 bases between them. Germline V gene data show CDR1 as MNHEY and CDR2 as SVGEGT. CDR3 loop: CASQTAPGAHRKQFF. The CDR3 nucleotides are TGTGCCAGCCAAACTGCCCCGGGGGCCCACAGGAAGCAGTTCTTC.

This clonotype was counted ten times or more. The chain employs TRBV20-1 and TRBJ2-2; 8 bases align to TRBD1. The CDR3 loop spans 16 amino acids. CDR1 and CDR2 (germline): DFQATT, SNEGSKA (reference sequence). V gave up 2 bases and J gave up 7 bases; unmatched junction bases: 12. The CDR3 loop reads CSARSLGQGGSGELFF. The CDR3 DNA reads TGCAGTGCTAGATCTCTCGGACAGGGTGGTAGCGGGGAGCTGTTTTTT.

Ten or more counts support this clonotype. The chain employs TRBV2 and TRBJ1-4, with D perhaps TRBD1 (5 bases). Trimming took off 5 bases at V and 3 bases at J, with 10 bases between the two ends. CDR1 is SNHLY, CDR2 FYNNEI, per germline. This CDR3 contains 14 residues. The CDR3 sequence is CASSRGLSNEKLFF. The CDR3 nucleotides are TGTGCCAGCAGTCGGGGACTCTCTAATGAAAAACTGTTTTTT.

This clonotype has at least ten counts. This chain links TRBV18 with TRBJ1-4; D might be TRBD1 (5 bases). CDR3 length equals 13 residues. CDR1 is KGHSH and CDR2 is LQKENI in the germline V gene. V was shortened by 2 bases and J by 10 bases, with 11 bases between the two germline ends. The CDR3 nucleotides are TGTGCCAGCTCACCAGAGGACGGGGGAAAACTGTTTTTT. It yields the protein CASSPEDGGKLFF.

The table lists this clonotype with many counts. The V gene is TRBV5-1, the J gene TRBJ1-1; D unclear. The CDR3 runs to 14 residues. V lost 2 bases and J 1 base, leaving 9 bases between the germline ends. Germline V lookup: CDR1 SGHRS, CDR2 YFSETQ. The CDR3 region is CASSFVGRNTEAFF. CDR3 nucleotide sequence: TGCGCCAGCAGCTTCGTGGGGAGGAACACTGAAGCTTTCTTT.

This clonotype was recorded a few times. The V call is TRBV20-1, the J call TRBJ1-3; 9 positions match TRBD1. The CDR3 sequence is 15 residues long. V lost 6 bases to trimming and J lost 8 bases; unmatched junction nucleotides: 14. Germline V gene lookup returns CDR1 DFQATT and CDR2 SNEGSKA (reference sequence). The CDR3 region has the DNA TGCAGTGCCCACGACAGGGGGACGGGGCGAGACACCATATATTTT. Its translation: CSAHDRGTGRDTIYF.

This clonotype was picked up a small number of times. V usage is TRBV11-2 and J usage is TRBJ1-2; no definite D call. The CDR3 extends over 12 amino acids. The V gene's germline CDR1 is SGHAT and CDR2 FQNNGV. The V and J ends lost 5 bases and 8 bases respectively, with 12 bases between them. The CDR3 DNA is TGTGCCAGCAGCCTGGGCCAAGCAGGCTACACCTTC. The encoded protein is CASSLGQAGYTF.

The gene calls are TRBV19 and TRBJ1-3; TRBD1 matches at 7 bases. V shed 5 bases and J 0 bases; nucleotides not matched to a gene: 7. CDR3 length: 16 residues. CDR1 LNHDA and CDR2 SQIVND come from the germline V gene (reference sequence). CDR3 sequence reads: CASSGQVLSSGNTIYF. As DNA, the CDR3 is TGTGCCAGTAGTGGACAGGTCCTTAGCTCTGGAAACACCATATATTTT.

Ten or more counts support this clonotype. The chain uses TRBV20-1 and TRBJ2-3; 11 nucleotides match TRBD2. CDR1 DFQATT and CDR2 SNEGSKA come from the germline V gene (reference sequence). This CDR3 region has 16 residues. The junction had 7 bases not matched to a gene; V was cut back by 2 bases and J by 3 bases. CDR3 sequence reads: CSARPQASGGTDTQYF. In nucleotides, the CDR3 is TGCAGTGCTAGACCTCAGGCTAGCGGGGGGACAGATACGCAGTATTTT.

This clonotype was observed many times. The chain combines TRBV18 with TRBJ1-2, with 8 bases lining up with TRBD1. Unmatched junction bases numbered 9, after V lost 6 bases and J lost 3 bases. This CDR3 has 15 residues. Germline V gene sequence: CDR1 KGHSH, CDR2 LQKENI. This CDR3 is CASSWTGNADYGYTF. The DNA of the CDR3 is TGTGCCAGCTCTTGGACAGGGAACGCTGACTATGGCTACACCTTC.

About this clonotype: A much larger clone is a single base away; this may be a read error. The V gene is TRBV20-1, the J gene TRBJ1-2; 9 bases fit TRBD1. Germline CDR1 and CDR2: DFQATT and SNEGSKA (reference sequence). With 4 bases clipped from V and 0 bases from J, the junction kept 9 bases outside the gene matches. There are 16 residues in the CDR3. For the CDR3, the DNA is TGCAGTGCTATTAGGGACAGGGCTGGGGCTAACTATGGCTACACCTTC. Amino acids: CSAIRDRAGANYGYTF.

This clonotype was picked up many times. This chain uses TRBV5-6 with TRBJ1-1; 8 bases agree with TRBD1. Trimming cost V 7 bases and J 1 base; bases outside gene matches: 9. The CDR3 spans 15 residues. Germline CDR1 reads SGHDT; CDR2 reads YYEEEE. The CDR3 region has the DNA TGTGCCAGCGACGGCAGGGGGCCAAGGAACACTGAAGCTTTCTTT. Its protein is CASDGRGPRNTEAFF.

Turning to this clonotype: A much larger clone lies a single base off, so this may be a read error. The chain employs TRBV20-1 and TRBJ2-2, with D perhaps TRBD2 (6 bases). CDR3 size: 17 residues. Germline V gives CDR1 DFQATT, CDR2 SNEGSKA (reference sequence). The CDR3 region has the DNA TGCAGTGCTAGAGATCCCGGGGCGGGACGGAGCACCGGGGAGCTGCTTTTT. It is translated as CSARDPGAGRSTGELLF.

This clonotype occurred many times. The chain joins TRBV20-1 to TRBJ1-5; unclear D gene. Trimming removed 0 bases from V and 0 bases from J, with 6 bases in between. This CDR3 has 14 amino acids. CDR1 is DFQATT and CDR2 is SNEGSKA in the germline V gene (reference sequence). In DNA form, the CDR3 reads TGCAGTGCTAGAGAGACTTATAGCAATCAGCCCCAGCATTTT. Protein product: CSARETYSNQPQHF.

This clonotype was observed at least ten times. The chain carries TRBV20-1 and TRBJ2-5; maybe TRBD2 (6 bases). Germline values: CDR1 DFQATT, CDR2 SNEGSKA (reference sequence). The CDR3 has 14 amino acids. V lost 4 bases, J lost 3 bases, and 15 bases lay in between. The CDR3 spells CSATFPGVEETQYF. The CDR3 bases are TGCAGTGCTACATTCCCGGGGGTGGAAGAGACCCAGTACTTC.

The rearrangement joins TRBV7-9 to TRBJ2-3; D is perhaps TRBD2 (6 bases). The CDR3 runs to 16 residues. V shed 5 bases and J shed 1 base, with 16 bases lying between them. Germline V gene sequence: CDR1 SEHNR, CDR2 FQNEAQ (reference sequence). CDR3 coding DNA: TGTGCCAGCAGCCTAGTACCGACGGGGGGCACAGATACGCAGTATTTT. This gives the protein CASSLVPTGGTDTQYF.

In its sample, this clonotype was seen many times. V usage is TRBV5-1 and J usage is TRBJ1-3; D uncertain. Trimming pared 3 bases from V and 0 bases from J, leaving 7 bases between. The CDR3 spans 14 residues. From germline, CDR1 is SGHRS and CDR2 YFSETQ. CDR3 coding DNA: TGCGCCAGCAGCTCTCCACTCTCTGGAAACACCATATATTTT. Amino acid sequence: CASSSPLSGNTIYF.

This clonotype was found many times. The gene calls are TRBV12-5 and TRBJ1-1; no clear D gene. CDR3 length equals 14 residues. Between the trimmed V and J ends, which lost 6 bases and 1 base, there was a span of 12 bases. From germline, CDR1 is LGHNT and CDR2 FRNRAP. The CDR3 DNA is TGTGCTAGTGGCACCCGACTGGGGAACACTGAAGCTTTCTTT. It is translated as CASGTRLGNTEAFF.

This clonotype was counted ten times or more. The DNA of the CDR3 is TGCGCCAGCAGGCAACCAAGAGACACTGAAGCTTTCTTT. Its protein product is CASRQPRDTEAFF. The chain carries TRBV10-2 and TRBJ1-1, with D hard to call. The V gene's germline CDR1 is WSHSY and CDR2 SAAADI. The V end lost 6 bases, the J end lost 3 bases, and 11 bases lay between the germline ends. The CDR3 length is 13 residues.